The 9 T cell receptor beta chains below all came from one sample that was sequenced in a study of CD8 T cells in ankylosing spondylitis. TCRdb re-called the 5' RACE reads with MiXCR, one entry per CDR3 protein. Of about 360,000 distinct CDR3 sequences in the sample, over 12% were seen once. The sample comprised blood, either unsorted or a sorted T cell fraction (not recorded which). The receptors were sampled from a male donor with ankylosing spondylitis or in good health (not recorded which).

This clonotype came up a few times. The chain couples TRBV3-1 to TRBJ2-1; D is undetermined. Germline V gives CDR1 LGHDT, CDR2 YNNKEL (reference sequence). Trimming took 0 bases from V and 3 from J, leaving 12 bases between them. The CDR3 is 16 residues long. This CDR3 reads CASSQDGTYLYNEQFF. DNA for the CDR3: TGTGCCAGCAGCCAAGATGGAACCTACCTCTACAATGAGCAGTTCTTC.

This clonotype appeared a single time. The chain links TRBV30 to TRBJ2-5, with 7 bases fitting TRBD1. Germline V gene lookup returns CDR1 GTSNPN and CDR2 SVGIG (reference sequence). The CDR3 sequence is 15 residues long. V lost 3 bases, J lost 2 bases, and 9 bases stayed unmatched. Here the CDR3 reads CAWSGEGTAQETQYF. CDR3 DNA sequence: TGTGCCTGGAGCGGAGAGGGGACAGCACAAGAGACCCAGTACTTC.

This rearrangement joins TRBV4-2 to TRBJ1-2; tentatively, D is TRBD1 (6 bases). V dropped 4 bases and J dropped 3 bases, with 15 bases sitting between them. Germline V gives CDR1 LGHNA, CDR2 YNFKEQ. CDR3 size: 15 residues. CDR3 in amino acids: CASSLGLQGDYGYTF. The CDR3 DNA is TGTGCCAGCAGCCTCGGGCTACAGGGAGACTATGGCTACACCTTC.

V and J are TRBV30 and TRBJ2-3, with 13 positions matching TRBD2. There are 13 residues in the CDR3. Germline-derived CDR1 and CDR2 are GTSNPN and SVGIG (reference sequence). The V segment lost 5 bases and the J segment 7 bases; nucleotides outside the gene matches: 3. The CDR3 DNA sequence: TGTGCCTGGGGGACTAGCGGGGCAAATACGCAGTATTTT. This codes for CAWGTSGANTQYF.

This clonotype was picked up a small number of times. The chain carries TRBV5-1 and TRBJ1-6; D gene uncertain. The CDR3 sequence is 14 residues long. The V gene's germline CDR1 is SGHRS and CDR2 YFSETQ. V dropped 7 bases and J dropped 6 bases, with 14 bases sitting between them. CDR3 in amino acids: CASCLEPTNSPLHF. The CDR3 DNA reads TGCGCCAGCTGTCTCGAGCCTACTAATTCACCCCTCCACTTT.

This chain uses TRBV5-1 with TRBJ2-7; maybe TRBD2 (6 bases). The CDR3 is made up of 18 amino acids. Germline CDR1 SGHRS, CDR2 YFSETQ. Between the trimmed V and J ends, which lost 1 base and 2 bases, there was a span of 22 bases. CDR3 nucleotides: TGCGCCAGCAGCTTGCGCGGAATCGGAGGGAGTGGCGCCTACGAGCAGTACTTC. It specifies CASSLRGIGGSGAYEQYF. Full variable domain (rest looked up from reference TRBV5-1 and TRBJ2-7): KAGVTQTPRYLIKTRGQQVTLSCSPISGHRSVSWYQQTPGQGLQFLFEYFSETQRNKGNFPGRFSGRQFSNSRSEMNVSTLELGDSALYLCASSLRGIGGSGAYEQYFGPGTRLTVT.

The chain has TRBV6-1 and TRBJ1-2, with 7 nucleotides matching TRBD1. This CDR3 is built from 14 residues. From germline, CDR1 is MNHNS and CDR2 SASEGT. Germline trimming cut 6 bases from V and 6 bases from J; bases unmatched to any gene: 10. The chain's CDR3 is CASRVRGGADGYTF. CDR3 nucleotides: TGTGCCAGCAGGGTGAGAGGGGGCGCTGATGGCTACACCTTC.

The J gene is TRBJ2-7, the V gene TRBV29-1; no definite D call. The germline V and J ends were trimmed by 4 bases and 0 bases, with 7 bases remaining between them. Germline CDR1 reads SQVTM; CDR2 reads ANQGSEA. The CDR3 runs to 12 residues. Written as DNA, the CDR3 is TGCAGCGTTGGGAAGAGCTCCTACGAGCAGTACTTC. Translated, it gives CSVGKSSYEQYF.

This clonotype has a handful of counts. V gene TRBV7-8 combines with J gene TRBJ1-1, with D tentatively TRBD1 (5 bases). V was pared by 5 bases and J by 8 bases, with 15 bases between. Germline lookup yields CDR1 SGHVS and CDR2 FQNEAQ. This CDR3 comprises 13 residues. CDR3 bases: TGTGCCAGCAGCGTACACAGGCTCGGCGAAGCTTTCTTT. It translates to CASSVHRLGEAFF.